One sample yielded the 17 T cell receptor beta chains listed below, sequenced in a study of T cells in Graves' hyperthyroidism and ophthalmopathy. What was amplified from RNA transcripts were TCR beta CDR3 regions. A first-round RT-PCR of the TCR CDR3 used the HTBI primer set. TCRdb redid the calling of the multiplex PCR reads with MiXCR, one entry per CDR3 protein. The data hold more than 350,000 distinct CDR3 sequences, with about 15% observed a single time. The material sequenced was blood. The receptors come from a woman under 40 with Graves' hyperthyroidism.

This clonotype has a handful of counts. The CDR3 region is CATSDFSGGANEKLFF. The CDR3 region has the DNA TGTGCCACCAGTGATTTCTCAGGGGGCGCGAACGAAAAACTGTTTTTT. The rearrangement links TRBV24-1 to TRBJ1-4; the match to TRBD1 covers 8 bases. CDR3 length equals 16 residues. Germline trimming cut 1 base from V and 8 bases from J; bases unmatched to any gene: 8. In germline, CDR1 is KGHDR, CDR2 SFDVKD.

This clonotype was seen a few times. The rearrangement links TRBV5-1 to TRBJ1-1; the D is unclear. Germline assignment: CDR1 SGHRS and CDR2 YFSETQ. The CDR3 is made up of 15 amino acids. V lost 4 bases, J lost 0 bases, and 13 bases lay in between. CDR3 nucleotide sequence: TGCGCCAGCAGCCAGTCAGCAGATATGAACACTGAAGCTTTCTTT. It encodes CASSQSADMNTEAFF.

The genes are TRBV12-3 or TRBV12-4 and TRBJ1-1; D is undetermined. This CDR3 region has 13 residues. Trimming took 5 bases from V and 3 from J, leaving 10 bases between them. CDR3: CASSRARDTEAFF. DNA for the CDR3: TGTGCCAGCAGTCGGGCCCGGGACACTGAAGCTTTCTTT.

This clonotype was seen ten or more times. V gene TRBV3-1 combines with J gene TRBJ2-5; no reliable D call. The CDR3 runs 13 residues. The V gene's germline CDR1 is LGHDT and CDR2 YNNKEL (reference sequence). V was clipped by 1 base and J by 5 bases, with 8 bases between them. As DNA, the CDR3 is TGTGCCAGCAGCCAAGCAGGCCCCGAGACCCAGTACTTC. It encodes CASSQAGPETQYF.

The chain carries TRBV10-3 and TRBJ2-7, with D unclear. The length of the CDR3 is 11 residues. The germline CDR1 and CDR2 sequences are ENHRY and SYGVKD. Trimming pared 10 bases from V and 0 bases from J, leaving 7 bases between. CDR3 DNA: TGTGCCACTGAGGACTCCTACGAGCAGTACTTC. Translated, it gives CATEDSYEQYF.

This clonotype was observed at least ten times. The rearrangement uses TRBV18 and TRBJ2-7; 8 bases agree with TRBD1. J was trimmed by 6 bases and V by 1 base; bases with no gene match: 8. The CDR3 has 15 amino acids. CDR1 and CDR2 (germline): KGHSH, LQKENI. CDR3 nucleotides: TGTGCCAGCTCACCACTTGACAGGGGATTTTTCGAGCAGTACTTC. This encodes CASSPLDRGFFEQYF.

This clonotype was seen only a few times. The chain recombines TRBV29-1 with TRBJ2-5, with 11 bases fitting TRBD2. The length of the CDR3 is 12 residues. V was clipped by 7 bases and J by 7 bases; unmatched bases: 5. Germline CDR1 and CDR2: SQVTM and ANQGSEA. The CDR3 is CSAGTSGLTQYF. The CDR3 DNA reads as TGCAGCGCGGGGACTAGCGGATTGACCCAGTACTTC.

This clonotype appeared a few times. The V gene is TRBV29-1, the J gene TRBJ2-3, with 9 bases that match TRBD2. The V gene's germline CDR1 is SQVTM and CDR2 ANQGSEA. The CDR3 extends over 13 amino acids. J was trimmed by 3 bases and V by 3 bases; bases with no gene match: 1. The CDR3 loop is CSVDSGSTDTQYF. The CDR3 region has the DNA TGCAGCGTTGATAGCGGGAGTACAGATACGCAGTATTTT.

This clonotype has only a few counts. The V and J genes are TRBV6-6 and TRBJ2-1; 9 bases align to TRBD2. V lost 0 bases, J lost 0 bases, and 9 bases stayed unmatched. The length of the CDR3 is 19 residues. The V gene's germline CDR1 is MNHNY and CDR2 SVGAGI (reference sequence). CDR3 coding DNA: TGTGCCAGCAGTTACTCTTTTGCGGGAGGGTACAGCTCCTACAATGAGCAGTTCTTC. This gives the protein CASSYSFAGGYSSYNEQFF.

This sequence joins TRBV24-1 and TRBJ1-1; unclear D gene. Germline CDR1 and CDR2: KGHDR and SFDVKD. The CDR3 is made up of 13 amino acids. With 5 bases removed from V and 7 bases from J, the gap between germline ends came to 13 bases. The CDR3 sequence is CATSGVGRFEAFF. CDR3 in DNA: TGTGCCACCAGTGGAGTAGGGAGGTTTGAAGCTTTCTTT.

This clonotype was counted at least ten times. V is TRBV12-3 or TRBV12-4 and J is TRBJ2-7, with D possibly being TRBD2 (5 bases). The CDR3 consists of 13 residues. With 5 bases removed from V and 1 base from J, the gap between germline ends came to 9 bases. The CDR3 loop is CASSTGNSYEQYF. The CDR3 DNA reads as TGTGCCAGCAGTACGGGGAATTCCTACGAGCAGTACTTC.

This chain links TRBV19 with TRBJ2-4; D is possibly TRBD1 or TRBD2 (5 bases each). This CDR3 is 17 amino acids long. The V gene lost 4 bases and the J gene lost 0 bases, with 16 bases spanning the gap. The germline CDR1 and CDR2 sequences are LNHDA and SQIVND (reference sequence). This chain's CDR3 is CASSTSRDRLAKNIQYF. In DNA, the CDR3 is TGTGCCAGTAGTACAAGCCGGGACCGCTTAGCCAAAAACATTCAGTACTTC.

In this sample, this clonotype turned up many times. CDR3 in amino acids: CASSLRERHNEQFF. Here the CDR3 DNA reads TGTGCCAGCAGCCTGCGGGAACGGCACAATGAGCAGTTCTTC. The rearrangement joins TRBV3-1 to TRBJ2-1; TRBD2 might be the D (6 bases). The V end was cut by 4 bases, the J end by 5 bases, with 12 bases between. CDR3 length equals 14 residues. The germline V gene has CDR1 LGHDT and CDR2 YNNKEL (reference sequence).

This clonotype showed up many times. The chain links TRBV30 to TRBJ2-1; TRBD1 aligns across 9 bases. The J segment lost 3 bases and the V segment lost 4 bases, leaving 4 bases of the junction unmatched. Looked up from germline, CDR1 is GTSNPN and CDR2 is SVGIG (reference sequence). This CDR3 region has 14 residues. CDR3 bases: TGTGCCTGGAACCGGGACAGGGTCTACAATGAGCAGTTCTTC. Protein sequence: CAWNRDRVYNEQFF. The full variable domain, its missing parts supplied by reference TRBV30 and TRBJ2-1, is SQTIHQWPATLVQPVGSPLSLECTVEGTSNPNLYWYRQAAGRGLQLLFYSVGIGQISSEVPQNLSASRPQDRQFILSSKKLLLSDSGFYLCAWNRDRVYNEQFFGPGTRLTVL.

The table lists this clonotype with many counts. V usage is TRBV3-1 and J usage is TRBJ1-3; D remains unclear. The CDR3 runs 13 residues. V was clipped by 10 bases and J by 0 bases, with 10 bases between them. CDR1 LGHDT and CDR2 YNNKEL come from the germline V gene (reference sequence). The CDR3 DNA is TGTGCCACTCGTTGGAGCTCTGGAAACACCATATATTTT. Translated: CATRWSSGNTIYF.

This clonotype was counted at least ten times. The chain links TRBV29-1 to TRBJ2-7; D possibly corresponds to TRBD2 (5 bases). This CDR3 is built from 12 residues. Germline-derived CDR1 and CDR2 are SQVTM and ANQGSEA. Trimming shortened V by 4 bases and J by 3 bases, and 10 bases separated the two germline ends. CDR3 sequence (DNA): TGCAGCGTTGTGACGGGAATCTACGAGCAGTACTTC. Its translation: CSVVTGIYEQYF.

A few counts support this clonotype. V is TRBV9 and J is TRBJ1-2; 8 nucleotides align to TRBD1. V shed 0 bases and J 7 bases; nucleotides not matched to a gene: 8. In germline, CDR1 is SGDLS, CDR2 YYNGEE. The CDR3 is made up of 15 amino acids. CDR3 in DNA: TGTGCCAGCAGCGTAGAGGCAGGGGGCGACTTTGGCTACACCTTC. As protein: CASSVEAGGDFGYTF.